This TCR beta chain emerged from a study of blood T cell repertoires in COVID-19. The CDR3 has 16 amino acids. V shed 6 bases, J shed 6 bases, and the junction held 13 bases outside the gene matches. CDR1 MNHEY and CDR2 SMNVEV come from the germline V gene (reference sequence). Under the authors' procedure: Nucleated cell counts were estimated from reference gene primer amplification. TCRdb keeps only in-frame clones here, not all; method: immunoSEQ multiplex PCR. V, J and clone size derive from that table, while D and trimming were established from the DNA sequence. The table shows about 360,000 clones, with around nine tenths occurring only once. This clone was observed once.

V gene TRBV27 combines with J gene TRBJ2-2; TRBD1 matches at 7 bases. Material: peripheral blood. The clonotype originates from a human donor in a cohort sampled during active COVID-19. The CDR3 loop is CASSPSPGQYPGELFF. DNA for the CDR3: TGTGCCAGCAGCCCGAGTCCGGGACAGTACCCCGGGGAGCTGTTTTTT.